The rows below give T cell receptor beta chains drawn from one sample of a study of identical twins. TCRdb redid the calling of the 5' RACE reads with MiXCR, one entry per CDR3 protein. The repertoire holds 450,000 to 650,000 distinct CDR3 sequences, with over 12% as singletons. This same sample was also taken into another study, of yellow fever vaccine responses in identical twins.

The source material was CD4+ T cells sorted from blood. Receptors originate from a woman under 30 in good health. The CDR3 runs from the conserved cysteine through the conserved F or W. The D gene is left open where the match is weak. For some rows the clone size is stated as once, few or many, or as a class when expanded; others skip it.

CDR3: CASSLAATDTQYF
DNA: TGCGCCAGCAGCTTGGCTGCCACAGATACGCAGTATTTT
V: TRBV5-1
J: TRBJ2-3
size: .
D: .

CDR3: CATSDSGGRGDNEQFF
DNA: TGTGCCACCAGTGATTCAGGGGGGCGGGGGGACAATGAGCAGTTCTTC
V: TRBV24-1
J: TRBJ2-1
size: many
D: .

CDR3: CASSLDRAGANVLTF
DNA: TGCGCCAGCAGCCTAGACAGAGCTGGGGCCAACGTCCTGACTTTC
V: TRBV10-2
J: TRBJ2-6
size: few
D: .

CDR3: CASSLFGATREGPNEQFF
DNA: TGTGCCAGCAGCCTTTTTGGGGCTACGCGGGAGGGCCCGAATGAGCAGTTCTTC
V: TRBV14
J: TRBJ2-1
size: few
D: TRBD2

CDR3: CATSPNRAGQPQHF
DNA: TGTGCCACCAGCCCCAACAGGGCGGGTCAGCCCCAGCATTTT
V: TRBV24-1
J: TRBJ1-5
size: .
D: .

CDR3: CASSRSAQATDTQYF
DNA: TGTGCCAGCAGCCGGTCGGCGCAAGCAACAGATACGCAGTATTTT
V: TRBV5-5
J: TRBJ2-3
size: many
D: .

CDR3: CSARVAAEPSYEQYF
DNA: TGCAGTGCTAGGGTCGCCGCGGAGCCCTCCTACGAGCAGTACTTC
V: TRBV20-1
J: TRBJ2-7
size: .
D: .

CDR3: CASSLSRLAGFPDTQYF
DNA: TGTGCCAGCAGTTTATCCAGACTAGCGGGATTCCCAGATACGCAGTATTTT
V: TRBV28
J: TRBJ2-3
size: .
D: TRBD2

CDR3: CASSYTTVKQYF
DNA: TGTGCCAGCAGTTACACTACGGTTAAGCAGTACTTC
V: TRBV6-2/TRBV6-3
J: TRBJ2-7
size: .
D: .

CDR3: CASSYSRTSSGNTIYF
DNA: TGTGCCAGCAGTTACTCGAGAACTTCATCTGGAAACACCATATATTTT
V: TRBV6-5
J: TRBJ1-3
size: .
D: .

CDR3: CASSQDGKGFYEQYF
DNA: TGTGCCAGCAGCCAAGATGGGAAGGGGTTCTACGAGCAGTACTTC
V: TRBV4-2
J: TRBJ2-7
size: .
D: .

CDR3: CATSDQDRDRDQPQHF
DNA: TGTGCCACCAGTGACCAGGACCGGGACAGGGATCAGCCCCAGCATTTT
V: TRBV24-1
J: TRBJ1-5
size: .
D: TRBD1

CDR3: CASSLVGKVKRSYNEQFF
DNA: TGTGCCAGCAGTTTAGTTGGAAAGGTAAAGCGCTCCTACAATGAGCAGTTCTTC
V: TRBV12-3/TRBV12-4
J: TRBJ2-1
size: .
D: .

CDR3: CASSPRRSHQETQYF
DNA: TGTGCCAGCTCACCACGGAGGAGCCACCAAGAGACCCAGTACTTC
V: TRBV18
J: TRBJ2-5
size: .
D: .

CDR3: CASSASLAGSTDTQYF
DNA: TGTGCCAGCAGCGCGTCACTAGCGGGTAGCACAGATACGCAGTATTTT
V: TRBV12-3/TRBV12-4
J: TRBJ2-3
size: .
D: TRBD2

CDR3: CASSLISSTDTQYF
DNA: TGTGCCAGCAGCTTAATTTCCAGCACAGATACGCAGTATTTT
V: TRBV7-9
J: TRBJ2-3
size: many
D: .

CDR3: CASSQQREDTIYF
DNA: TGCGCCAGCAGCCAACAGAGGGAAGACACCATATATTTT
V: TRBV4-1
J: TRBJ1-3
size: .
D: .

CDR3: CASSLGRLGRNEQFF
DNA: TGTGCCAGCAGCTTAGGGAGACTAGGACGCAATGAGCAGTTCTTC
V: TRBV11-1
J: TRBJ2-1
size: few
D: .

CDR3: CASSLSDSSGGEKLFF
DNA: TGCGCCAGCAGCCTATCGGACAGTTCCGGAGGTGAAAAACTGTTTTTT
V: TRBV5-1
J: TRBJ1-4
size: few
D: .

CDR3: CASILSGITNTGELFF
DNA: TGCGCCAGCATCCTTAGCGGGATAACTAACACCGGGGAGCTGTTTTTT
V: TRBV5-1
J: TRBJ2-2
size: few
D: TRBD2

CDR3: CASRADRSENQPQHF
DNA: TGTGCCAGCAGGGCGGACAGGTCAGAGAATCAGCCCCAGCATTTT
V: TRBV6-1
J: TRBJ1-5
size: few
D: TRBD1

CDR3: CSALLAGSQFF
DNA: TGCAGTGCGCTGCTAGCGGGGTCCCAGTTCTTC
V: TRBV20-1
J: TRBJ2-1
size: few
D: TRBD2

CDR3: CASRPSGANVLTF
DNA: TGTGCCAGCAGGCCCTCTGGGGCCAACGTCCTGACTTTC
V: TRBV27
J: TRBJ2-6
size: many
D: .

CDR3: CASSQVPGLLNEQFF
DNA: TGTGCCAGCAGCCAAGTCCCGGGACTCCTTAATGAGCAGTTCTTC
V: TRBV3-1
J: TRBJ2-1
size: few
D: .

CDR3: CSVAVFETGQNTGELFF
DNA: TGCAGCGTTGCGGTATTCGAGACAGGCCAAAACACCGGGGAGCTGTTTTTT
V: TRBV29-1
J: TRBJ2-2
size: .
D: .

CDR3: CASSYPPPRQETQYF
DNA: TGTGCCAGCAGTTACCCGCCCCCCCGCCAAGAGACCCAGTACTTC
V: TRBV6-2/TRBV6-3
J: TRBJ2-5
size: .
D: .

CDR3: CASSLLTEAFF
DNA: TGTGCCAGCAGCCTTCTCACTGAAGCTTTCTTT
V: TRBV7-9
J: TRBJ1-1
size: medium-sized
D: .

CDR3: CASSLELTGQETQYF
DNA: TGTGCCAGCAGCTTAGAGCTAACAGGTCAAGAGACCCAGTACTTC
V: TRBV11-3
J: TRBJ2-5
size: .
D: .

CDR3: CASSPVRGGGYTF
DNA: TGTGCCAGCAGCCCAGTAAGGGGTGGTGGCTACACCTTC
V: TRBV14
J: TRBJ1-2
size: few
D: .

CDR3: CSVEEIADTQYF
DNA: TGCAGCGTTGAAGAGATCGCAGATACGCAGTATTTT
V: TRBV29-1
J: TRBJ2-3
size: many
D: .

CDR3: CASSPLQGEEQYF
DNA: TGCGCCAGCAGCCCTCTCCAGGGGGAAGAGCAGTACTTC
V: TRBV5-1
J: TRBJ2-7
size: .
D: TRBD1

CDR3: CASLTRGQGSYEQYF
DNA: TGTGCCAGCCTCACCCGGGGACAGGGTTCCTACGAGCAGTACTTC
V: TRBV5-8
J: TRBJ2-7
size: .
D: TRBD1

CDR3: CASSRTGGLITEAFF
DNA: TGTGCCAGCAGTCGGACAGGGGGCTTGATCACTGAAGCTTTCTTT
V: TRBV28
J: TRBJ1-1
size: few
D: TRBD1

CDR3: CASRGTSGIYEQYF
DNA: TGTGCCAGCAGAGGGACTAGCGGAATTTACGAGCAGTACTTC
V: TRBV6-1
J: TRBJ2-7
size: few
D: TRBD2

CDR3: CSAASSGPSTDTQYF
DNA: TGCAGCGCCGCCTCTAGCGGACCTAGCACAGATACGCAGTATTTT
V: TRBV20-1
J: TRBJ2-3
size: .
D: TRBD2

CDR3: CASSPWGGATGELFF
DNA: TGTGCCAGCAGCCCTTGGGGAGGTGCCACCGGGGAGCTGTTTTTT
V: TRBV7-3
J: TRBJ2-2
size: few
D: .

CDR3: CASSWDRGYLNTGELFF
DNA: TGTGCCAGCAGCTGGGACAGGGGGTACCTAAACACCGGGGAGCTGTTTTTT
V: TRBV9
J: TRBJ2-2
size: .
D: TRBD1

CDR3: CASSTRQVNYEQYF
DNA: TGTGCCAGCAGTACCCGACAGGTGAACTACGAGCAGTACTTC
V: TRBV12-3/TRBV12-4
J: TRBJ2-7
size: .
D: .

CDR3: CATARPGSQETQYF
DNA: TGTGCCACCGCTAGACCGGGCAGCCAAGAGACCCAGTACTTC
V: TRBV24-1
J: TRBJ2-5
size: .
D: .

CDR3: CSAIQTSTDTQYF
DNA: TGCAGTGCTATTCAAACTAGCACAGATACGCAGTATTTT
V: TRBV20-1
J: TRBJ2-3
size: .
D: .

CDR3: CASSVDLRQPLDNEQFF
DNA: TGTGCCAGCAGTGTGGACTTGCGACAGCCCCTCGACAATGAGCAGTTCTTC
V: TRBV2
J: TRBJ2-1
size: .
D: .

CDR3: CASSVQGLGNTEAFF
DNA: TGTGCCAGCAGCGTTCAGGGGTTGGGGAACACTGAAGCTTTCTTT
V: TRBV7-9
J: TRBJ1-1
size: .
D: .

CDR3: CASSSTRDRGQTQYF
DNA: TGTGCCAGCAGCTCTACTCGGGACAGGGGACAGACCCAGTACTTC
V: TRBV7-6
J: TRBJ2-5
size: .
D: TRBD1

CDR3: CASSREARYEQYF
DNA: TGTGCCAGCAGCCGGGAGGCTAGGTACGAGCAGTACTTC
V: TRBV12-3/TRBV12-4
J: TRBJ2-7
size: .
D: TRBD2

CDR3: CASSLLRPETQYF
DNA: TGTGCCAGCAGTTTATTGCGGCCGGAGACCCAGTACTTC
V: TRBV28
J: TRBJ2-5
size: .
D: .